These 2 T cell receptor beta chains were all obtained from the same sample, sequenced in a study of blood T cell repertoires in COVID-19. Here immunoSEQ multiplex PCR was the method, and the copy in TCRdb shows in-frame clones only, minus some. Found here are 100,000 to 150,000 clones, 86% of them singletons; the top ten hold roughly an eighth. Sequencing input: peripheral blood. These receptors all come from a woman in her 70s with COVID-19, enrolled during active disease.

In its sample, this clone was seen a few times. The chain uses TRBV28 and TRBJ1-1; TRBD1 agrees at 7 bases. The CDR3 runs 16 residues. Germline trimming cut 7 bases from V and 1 base from J; bases unmatched to any gene: 12. Germline lookup yields CDR1 MDHEN and CDR2 SYDVKM. CDR3 sequence (DNA): TGTGCCAGCACCTCGTATCGAGGGGGCTCGAACACTGAAGCTTTCTTT. It specifies CASTSYRGGSNTEAFF.

The chain recombines TRBV18 with TRBJ2-1, with a possible D match to TRBD2 (7 bases). Per germline, CDR1 KGHSH and CDR2 LQKENI. Deletions cut 5 bases from V and 0 bases from J, with 23 bases between. The CDR3 has 19 amino acids. The CDR3 DNA is TGTGCCAGCTCATTGATCCCTATGGCGGGGGCCAACTCCTACAATGAGCAGTTCTTC. Encoded protein: CASSLIPMAGANSYNEQFF. The entire variable domain, with the rest obtained from reference TRBV18 and TRBJ2-1, is as follows: NAGVMQNPRHLVRRRGQEARLRCSPMKGHSHVYWYRQLPEEGLKFMVYLQKENIIDESGMPKERFSAEFPKEGPSILRIQQVVRGDSAAYFCASSLIPMAGANSYNEQFFGPGTRLTVL.